What follows describes a single T cell receptor beta chain. Antigen specificity is unknown. This sample was taken from a study of shared clonotypes between healthy human individuals. Study-wide results and caveats: The authors expected sequencing depth to affect clonotype sharing among donors.

Some clones are missing from TCRdb's copy, which holds only in-frame ones; the method was immunoSEQ multiplex PCR. The sample has more than 2,000,000 clones, about 92% seen once. Nashville, Tennessee was home to all donors, who were Caucasian adults. The study separated CD4+ cells into CD45RA+ naive and CD45RA-negative memory subsets. The CDR3 runs to 15 residues. Germline assignment: CDR1 SGHRS and CDR2 YFSETQ. The V end was cut by 2 bases, the J end by 6 bases, with 15 bases between. Sequenced input: naive CD4+ T cells from PBMCs. Described subset: CD45RA+ positively selected. The TCR was taken from a man in his late teens or twenties in good health. Some clones in this sample may be carry-over from other donors' samples. This chain links TRBV5-1 with TRBJ1-3, with D possibly being TRBD1 (5 bases). The CDR3 DNA reads as TGCGCCAGCAGCTTCGTAGGTGGCAGGGAAAACACCATATATTTT. Amino acids: CASSFVGGRENTIYF.